The 25 T cell receptor beta chains below all came from one sample that was sequenced in a study of beta chain features in type 1 diabetes (dated by TCRdb to 2017 to 2018). Receptor amplification or capture employed the immunoSEQ multiplex PCR assay. All of the isolated RNA was reverse transcribed with the High Capacity cDNA Reverse Transcription Kit, so expressed TCRB transcripts were sequenced. What TCRdb holds here is the immuneACCESS table cut down to in-frame rearrangements. Part of the clones is not present; checked against another copy, under half of the missing clones reflect an unresolved V gene, and the others are unexplained. Recorded for this sample are 640,000 or so clones; roughly 12% of them occurred a single time. Roughly 0.022% of the sample belongs to the ten largest clones. The study at large found these results: In all four CD4+ subsets, TCRB CDR3 length was moderately but significantly shorter in type 1 diabetes patients.

The antigens for these receptors are not known. Sequencing was carried out using naive CD4+ T cells from blood. The sample's cell subset or site label, decoded: true naive CD4+ T cells. Receptors originate from a man aged 18 to 29 with type 1 diabetes.

The rearrangement links TRBV25-1 to TRBJ1-1; D perhaps matches TRBD1 (5 bases). Trimming took 8 bases from V and 6 from J, leaving 13 bases between them. The germline V gene encodes CDR1 MGHDK and CDR2 SYGVNS. There are 12 residues in the CDR3. The CDR3 protein is CASSNGAPEAFF. CDR3 nucleotides: TGTGCCAGCTCGAACGGGGCCCCTGAAGCTTTCTTT. Full variable domain (remainder filled in from reference TRBV25-1 and TRBJ1-1): EADIYQTPRYLVIGTGKKITLECSQTMGHDKMYWYQQDPGMELHLIHYSYGVNSTEKGDLSSESTVSRIRTEHFPLTLESARPSHTSQYLCASSNGAPEAFFGQGTRLTVV.

This clone showed up just a few times. Distinct nucleotide sequences in the sample also encode this CDR3. J is TRBJ2-6 and V is TRBV18; the D is unclear. Germline V CDR1 and CDR2: KGHSH, LQKENI. The V and J ends lost 5 bases and 0 bases respectively, with 2 bases between them. The CDR3 length is 13 residues. In DNA, the CDR3 is TGTGCCAGCTCAGGCTCTGGGGCCAACGTCCTGACTTTC. This sequence encodes CASSGSGANVLTF.

J is TRBJ1-2 and V is TRBV2; unclear D gene. CDR1 and CDR2 (germline): SNHLY, FYNNEI. CDR3 size: 13 residues. With 5 bases removed from V and 4 bases from J, the gap between germline ends came to 11 bases. The CDR3 nucleotides read TGTGCCAGCAGTACGGAGATTTCCTATGGCTACACCTTC. Protein product: CASSTEISYGYTF.

There are a few counts of this clone. The chain carries TRBV11-2 and TRBJ1-2; 7 bases match TRBD1. This CDR3 is 14 amino acids long. V gave up 7 bases and J gave up 8 bases; unmatched junction bases: 13. CDR1 is SGHAT, CDR2 FQNNGV, per germline. CDR3 residues: CASTKNPTGSGYTF. CDR3 DNA: TGTGCCAGCACCAAAAACCCGACAGGGTCCGGCTACACCTTC. The full variable domain, rest sourced from reference TRBV11-2 and TRBJ1-2, is EAGVAQSPRYKIIEKRQSVAFWCNPISGHATLYWYQQILGQGPKLLIQFQNNGVVDDSQLPKDRFSAERLKGVDSTLKIQPAKLEDSAVYLCASTKNPTGSGYTFGSGTRLTVV.

This chain joins TRBV19 and TRBJ2-3, with TRBD2 matching 8 bases. The V gene end was trimmed by 11 bases and the J gene end by 1 base; junction bases not matched to a gene: 8. The germline V gene encodes CDR1 LNHDA and CDR2 SQIVND (reference sequence). The CDR3 totals 14 residues. CDR3: CAAGTRVGTDTQYF. The CDR3 nucleotides are TGTGCCGCAGGGACTAGGGTCGGCACAGATACGCAGTATTTT.

In this sample, this clone turned up a few times. This chain joins TRBV5-4 and TRBJ2-1, with a tentative D call TRBD1 (7 bases). Germline V CDR1 and CDR2: SGHNT, YYREEE (reference sequence). This CDR3 has 16 amino acids. Trimming removed 0 bases at V and 6 bases at J, with 16 bases between. CDR3 in amino acids: CASSLGGGGSSNEQFF. The CDR3 DNA is TGTGCCAGCAGCTTGGGAGGAGGGGGCAGTAGCAATGAGCAGTTCTTC.

The chain couples TRBV20-1 to TRBJ1-2; D is undetermined. The V gene lost 6 bases and the J gene lost 1 base, with 6 bases spanning the gap. CDR3 length: 11 residues. Germline CDR1 is DFQATT and CDR2 is SNEGSKA (reference sequence). CDR3 loop: CSAWGNYGYTF. DNA for the CDR3: TGCAGTGCCTGGGGTAACTATGGCTACACCTTC.

This clone was detected a few times. Other DNA sequences of this sample code for an identical CDR3. The CDR3 DNA follows: TGTGCCAGCAGTGAATTTGGCGAGCAGTACTTC. Its translation is CASSEFGEQYF. The chain uses TRBV25-1 and TRBJ2-7, with unresolved D. Trimming removed 1 base at V and 6 bases at J, with 4 bases between. This CDR3 region has 11 residues. Per the germline V gene, CDR1 is MGHDK and CDR2 is SYGVNS.

This clone has just a few counts. The chain employs TRBV29-1 and TRBJ2-7; 10 positions match TRBD1. CDR1 is SQVTM, CDR2 ANQGSEA, per germline. The CDR3 has 14 residues. The V gene end was trimmed by 6 bases and the J gene end by 2 bases; junction bases not matched to a gene: 7. CDR3 nucleotide sequence: TGCAGCGTCAAACAGACAGGGGGCCCCTACGAGCAGTACTTC. Protein: CSVKQTGGPYEQYF.

V is TRBV30 and J is TRBJ1-2; D is unresolved. V was pared by 4 bases and J by 3 bases, with 9 bases between. This CDR3 is built from 12 residues. The germline gives CDR1 GTSNPN, CDR2 SVGIG (reference sequence). The CDR3 nucleotides read TGTGCCTGGAAAGGGAGGGACTATGGCTACACCTTC. Its translation is CAWKGRDYGYTF.

The genes are TRBV2 and TRBJ2-7; D is ambiguous. The CDR3 runs 11 residues. Germline CDR1 SNHLY, CDR2 FYNNEI. V gave up 2 bases and J gave up 4 bases, with 3 bases separating them. The CDR3 DNA follows: TGTGCCAGCAGTGAACCGTACGAGCAGTACTTC. Its translation: CASSEPYEQYF.

The rearrangement joins TRBV5-6 to TRBJ2-5; D possibly uses TRBD1 or TRBD2 (5 bases each). The germline V gene has CDR1 SGHDT and CDR2 YYEEEE. V lost 0 bases and J 1 base, leaving 13 bases between the germline ends. CDR3 length: 16 residues. The CDR3 is CASSLGPVGVQETQYF. The CDR3 region has the DNA TGTGCCAGCAGCTTGGGCCCGGTGGGGGTCCAAGAGACCCAGTACTTC. Looking up the rest from reference TRBV5-6 and TRBJ2-5 gives the full variable domain: DAGVTQSPTHLIKTRGQQVTLRCSPKSGHDTVSWYQQALGQGPQFIFQYYEEEERQRGNFPDRFSGHQFPNYSSELNVNALLLGDSALYLCASSLGPVGVQETQYFGPGTRLLVL.

The genes are TRBV2 and TRBJ1-5; no clear D. In germline, CDR1 is SNHLY, CDR2 FYNNEI. This CDR3 spans 14 amino acids. V lost 3 bases to trimming and J lost 7 bases, with 13 bases between them. Written as DNA, the CDR3 is TGTGCCAGCAGTGAGGAAGTGGGTTCGCAGCCCCAGCATTTT. The encoded protein is CASSEEVGSQPQHF.

The chain carries TRBV5-1 and TRBJ2-7; 10 nucleotides align to TRBD1. The V gene's germline CDR1 is SGHRS and CDR2 YFSETQ. There are 17 residues in the CDR3. V lost 3 bases to trimming and J lost 2 bases; unmatched junction nucleotides: 11. CDR3 DNA sequence: TGCGCCAGCAGCTCAAGTCCCGGGACAGGGGTGACCTACGAGCAGTACTTC. It yields the protein CASSSSPGTGVTYEQYF.

The J gene is TRBJ1-2, the V gene TRBV5-1, with D uncertain. The V end lost 4 bases, the J end lost 8 bases, and 15 bases lay between the germline ends. The CDR3 spans 13 residues. Germline CDR1 is SGHRS and CDR2 is YFSETQ. This chain's CDR3 is CASSRDSTGGYTF. The CDR3 DNA reads as TGCGCCAGCAGCCGTGACTCCACCGGGGGCTACACCTTC.

This clone was detected only a few times. In DNA form, the CDR3 reads TGCGCCAGCAGTCAATCCGGGGCGTGGAATGAGCAGTTCTTC. The encoded protein is CASSQSGAWNEQFF. This chain uses TRBV23-1 with TRBJ2-1, with D perhaps given as TRBD1 or TRBD2 (5 bases each). TRBV23-1 is an ORF, with its function uncertain. CDR3 length: 14 residues. Trimming pared 0 bases from V and 7 bases from J, leaving 10 bases between.

V usage is TRBV7-9 and J usage is TRBJ2-1; 10 bases match TRBD1. The CDR3 extends over 14 amino acids. Germline CDR1 is SEHNR and CDR2 is FQNEAQ (reference sequence). V was pared by 2 bases and J by 8 bases, with 3 bases of the junction left unmatched. In DNA, the CDR3 is TGTGCCAGCAGCTTAAGGGACAGGGGTTATGAGCAGTTCTTC. Residues: CASSLRDRGYEQFF.

The genes are TRBV30 and TRBJ1-1; the D is unclear. V lost 3 bases to trimming and J lost 1 base, with 9 bases between them. The germline V gene encodes CDR1 GTSNPN and CDR2 SVGIG (reference sequence). CDR3 length: 13 amino acids. The chain's CDR3 is CAWSYSTNTEAFF. The CDR3 DNA reads TGTGCCTGGAGCTACAGTACGAACACTGAAGCTTTCTTT.

The V gene is TRBV7-7, the J gene TRBJ2-5; maybe TRBD1 (6 bases). Germline V gene data show CDR1 as SSHAT and CDR2 as FNYEAQ (reference sequence). CDR3 length: 13 amino acids. Trimming left V 6 bases short and J 2 bases short, with 10 bases between. The CDR3 region is CASSFQGQETQYF. The CDR3 DNA follows: TGTGCCAGCAGTTTCCAGGGGCAAGAGACCCAGTACTTC.

This clone turned up a few times. The chain combines TRBV29-1 with TRBJ2-2; the match to TRBD1 covers 10 bases. CDR3 length: 13 residues. The V and J ends lost 6 bases and 6 bases, in that order; junction bases with no gene match: 4. Germline values: CDR1 SQVTM, CDR2 ANQGSEA. Here the CDR3 DNA reads TGCAGCGTCGCGGGGACAGGGGCCGGGGAGCTGTTTTTT. It translates to CSVAGTGAGELFF.

This clone has a handful of counts. The V gene is TRBV9, the J gene TRBJ1-1; no clear D. V shed 2 bases and J shed 5 bases, with 13 bases lying between them. Germline CDR1 is SGDLS and CDR2 is YYNGEE. The length of the CDR3 is 14 residues. The CDR3 region has the DNA TGTGCCAGCAGCGTGGGCCCCCCGGGGACTGAAGCTTTCTTT. Protein: CASSVGPPGTEAFF.

This clone was counted only a few times. The chain employs TRBV7-9 and TRBJ1-1; 8 nucleotides agree with TRBD1. V lost 5 bases and J lost 6; bases outside the gene matches: 8. This CDR3 has 14 amino acids. Germline V gene data show CDR1 as SEHNR and CDR2 as FQNEAQ (reference sequence). The CDR3 DNA is TGTGCCAGCAGCCCTAAAGGACAGGGCGCTGAAGCTTTCTTT. This translates into CASSPKGQGAEAFF. Full variable domain (outside the CDR3, taken from reference TRBV7-9 and TRBJ1-1): DTGVSQNPRHKITKRGQNVTFRCDPISEHNRLYWYRQTLGQGPEFLTYFQNEAQLEKSRLLSDRFSAERPKGSFSTLEIQRTEQGDSAMYLCASSPKGQGAEAFFGQGTRLTVV.

This clone was counted a few times. The chain joins TRBV5-6 to TRBJ2-1, with no clear D. Between the trimmed V and J ends, which lost 0 bases and 9 bases, there was a span of 7 bases. The CDR3 has 12 residues. CDR1 SGHDT and CDR2 YYEEEE come from the germline V gene. In nucleotides, the CDR3 is TGTGCCAGCAGCTTGGTCCCTATTGAGCAGTTCTTC. This sequence encodes CASSLVPIEQFF.

This clone was detected a few times. This CDR3 is also generated by other DNA sequences in the sample. The rearrangement links TRBV4-1 to TRBJ1-4, with D uncertain. The V end lost 1 base, the J end lost 8 bases, and 5 bases lay between the germline ends. Germline-derived CDR1 and CDR2 are MGHRA and YSYEKL. The CDR3 spans 12 residues. CDR3 bases: TGCGCCAGCAGCCAAGTCAACGAAAAACTGTTTTTT. This sequence encodes CASSQVNEKLFF.

The sample holds a few counts of this clone. This sequence joins TRBV6-5 and TRBJ2-1; possible D gene TRBD1, 5 bases. Trimming pared 0 bases from V and 3 bases from J, leaving 6 bases between. CDR3 size: 14 residues. The germline V gene encodes CDR1 MNHEY and CDR2 SVGAGI. CDR3 nucleotide sequence: TGTGCCAGCAGTTACTCTGACAGCTACAATGAGCAGTTCTTC. Protein: CASSYSDSYNEQFF.